The clone carrying this T cell receptor (beta chain) was detected a few times. Its antigen is not known. These data originate in a study of CD8 T cells in ankylosing spondylitis. Study conclusions and caveats: Matched synovial fluid from ankylosing spondylitis patients was reported to be enriched for disease-linked clones.

The V gene's germline CDR1 is SGDLS and CDR2 YYNGEE. The CDR3 totals 15 residues. V lost 5 bases, J lost 2 bases, and 7 bases stayed unmatched. TCRdb itself ran the 5' RACE reads through MiXCR, one entry per CDR3 protein. The sample includes about 360,000 distinct CDR3 sequences, roughly 22% of them seen just once. The material sequenced was blood, either unsorted or a sorted T cell fraction (not recorded which). This sequence was found in a male donor with ankylosing spondylitis or in good health (not recorded which). The chain employs TRBV9 and TRBJ2-1; 7 nucleotides line up with TRBD1. Written as DNA, the CDR3 is TGTGCCAGCAGGAGAGGGCAGGGGGCCTACAATGAGCAGTTCTTC. Its translation is CASRRGQGAYNEQFF.